The 5 T cell receptor beta chains below come from one sample, sequenced in a study of Ad26.COV2.S vaccination and SARS-CoV-2 variants. Clones were sequenced by immunoSEQ multiplex PCR, and TCRdb holds only the in-frame ones, with some missing. The data show roughly 460,000 clones, with 89% seen just once and around 1.8% held by the top ten. This sample's treatment: roughly 19 received Ad26.COV2.S at low or high dose, single or two shots; 5 received placebo; per-sample allocation not given. Each sample was drawn 63 days after the first injection (of vaccine or placebo). The sequencing here drew on peripheral blood, taken in a trial of Ad26.COV2.S vaccine versus placebo. These receptors all come from a person between 18 and 65 years old who received the Ad26.COV2.S COVID-19 vaccine or a placebo.

The rearrangement links TRBV19 to TRBJ2-7; D perhaps matches TRBD2 (5 bases). Germline lookup yields CDR1 LNHDA and CDR2 SQIVND (reference sequence). The CDR3 runs to 15 residues. V shed 5 bases and J shed 5 bases, with 19 bases lying between them. The CDR3 reads CASSLRTGNRDEQYF. The CDR3 DNA follows: TGTGCCAGTAGTCTCCGGACTGGCAATAGGGACGAGCAGTACTTC.

V and J are TRBV7-2 and TRBJ1-2; TRBD1 agrees at 8 bases. Looked up from germline, CDR1 is SGHTA and CDR2 is FQGNSA. Trimming removed 4 bases from V and 5 bases from J; junction bases left unmatched: 9. The CDR3 extends over 15 amino acids. In DNA form, the CDR3 reads TGTGCCAGCAGCTCGGTCGGAAGGACAGGGTATGGCTACACCTTC. Translation: CASSSVGRTGYGYTF. Drawing the rest from reference TRBV7-2 and TRBJ1-2, the complete variable domain is GAGVSQSPSNKVTEKGKDVELRCDPISGHTALYWYRQSLGQGLEFLIYFQGNSAPDKSGLPSDRFSAERTGGSVSTLTIQRTQQEDSAVYLCASSSVGRTGYGYTFGSGTRLTVV.

The rearrangement uses TRBV4-3 and TRBJ1-4, with D maybe TRBD1 (5 bases). The CDR3 runs to 15 residues. CDR1 LGHNA and CDR2 YSLEER come from the germline V gene. The germline V and J ends were trimmed by 1 base and 7 bases, with 13 bases remaining between them. The chain's CDR3 is CASSQGAGSGEKLFF. The CDR3 bases are TGCGCCAGCAGCCAAGGGGCAGGGTCTGGTGAAAAACTGTTTTTT.

This clone was detected a few times. V usage is TRBV7-9 and J usage is TRBJ2-7, with D hard to call. Trimming removed 0 bases from V and 2 bases from J, with 11 bases in between. Looked up from germline, CDR1 is SEHNR and CDR2 is FQNEAQ (reference sequence). CDR3 size: 15 residues. The CDR3: CASSLAQQRAYEQYF. The CDR3 coding sequence is TGTGCCAGCAGCTTAGCCCAGCAGAGAGCCTACGAGCAGTACTTC.

J is TRBJ1-1 and V is TRBV25-1, with a tentative D call TRBD1 (5 bases). CDR1 and CDR2 (germline): MGHDK, SYGVNS. The CDR3 loop spans 12 amino acids. The CDR3 DNA sequence: TGTGCTGTGGAGGGGATGAACACTGAAGCTTTCTTT. Residues: CAVEGMNTEAFF.